One T cell receptor (beta chain) is described in this entry. The antigen this receptor binds is unknown. Qualities for individual bases were not recorded, and no much larger clone is one base off. This sample was taken from a study of cytomegalovirus exposure and HLA in healthy donors (dated 2017 in TCRdb). A note on the overall study: An earlier analysis of some 600 of the donors reported under 300 Gb of sequence data and around 110 million unique TCR beta sequences obtained from about 170 million T cells. About 310 gigabases of sequencing data and 80 million or so unique TCR sequences were included in an early release covering about 620 HLA-typed donors. Using immunosequencing, the study profiled T cell repertoires from about 610 subjects and related those repertoires to cytomegalovirus serostatus. Of the roughly 400 genotyped donors, 81% fell in the genetic ancestry cluster associated with self-reported Caucasian donors. Five DR-DQ haplotypes were treated as single units for association and clustering because of strong linkage in the cohort. Class I and class II HLA loci were covered by the typing at four-digit resolution. The study was designed to test whether signatures of past pathogen exposure could be identified by cataloging public T cell receptors. Typing coverage differed by locus: A, B, C, DRB1 and DQB1 were typed in roughly 620-630 donors, DQA1 in approximately 520, DPA1 in around 580, and DPB1 in just under 480. A later genetic analysis took genome-wide SNP genotypes for about 65% of the roughly 670 donors and used that subset as a discovery cohort. To study patterns of TCR occurrence, a later analysis re-analyzed previously published TCR beta repertoires from 600 to 750 donors and added high-resolution HLA genotyping. Along with the roughly 700-subject first cohort, a separate validation cohort of over a hundred different subjects was used. Alongside the repertoire data, information on donor age, sex, ethnicity and CMV serostatus was compiled. An earlier analysis of more than 450 of the donors used high-throughput TCR beta sequencing to judge whether each TCR beta V gene segment behaved as functional or pseudogenic. All discovery cohort repertoires had been generated using a single sequencing platform. The later analysis used no new phenotypic data to find candidate immune exposures, relying instead on TCR beta sequences and their occurrence across donors. To predict cytomegalovirus infection status, the study brought together high-throughput TCR immunosequencing, statistical association of individual TCRs with disease status, and machine learning. On average, over 200,000 unique TCR beta nucleotide sequences were sequenced per donor among several hundred genotyped donors of the cohort, with roughly 18% of those sequences being non-productive. Overall study results and their limits: Several of the top co-occurrence clusters appeared to be linked to parvovirus B19, influenza, CMV and Epstein-Barr virus, according to a later analysis. A further reported finding was that TCR beta sequences accurately predicted the HLA-A and HLA-B alleles for most subjects in the first cohort. In a later analysis, TCR association rates were found to vary across HLA loci, with the most associated TCRs seen for DRB1 alleles and the fewest for HLA-C alleles. An earlier analysis of around 540 of the donors showed that most TCR beta V segments appeared in productive rearrangements either about 90% or about 30% of the time, which broadly matched IMGT annotations. The classifier was reported to diagnose cytomegalovirus status with high specificity and sensitivity in both the original and validation cohorts. The authors suggested that the approach could potentially be extended to other disease states and immunological phenotypes. The study gave a list of 150 to 200 TCR beta chains associated with cytomegalovirus. A group of highly shared sequence variants was considered likely to be a technical artifact of the sequencing pipeline. A later analysis found that most CMV-associated TCR beta chains appeared HLA-restricted, with HLA associations seemingly driven largely by CMV exposure. Specific HLA alleles were associated with 16,951 TCR beta sequences at a false discovery rate of 0.05 in a later analysis. Strong co-occurrence of HLA alleles, especially DR and DQ, made assigning TCR associations to individual alleles difficult. Only TCR beta chains were sequenced in this cohort, and the absence of alpha or paired-chain data limited detectable features. In vitro tests confirmed that a few of the cytomegalovirus-associated TCR beta chains recognize cytomegalovirus antigens. V-gene and J-gene trimming of TCR beta chains was associated with a missense DCLRE1C variant in a later genetic analysis, and the association was replicated in an independent cohort. Linkage disequilibrium might explain the correlated functional status among segregating V segments, but an unknown experimental factor could not be excluded. Because HLA typing was missing for some donors at each locus, association tests included only the typed subset. A later analysis found that HLA-associated TCR beta chains were more clonally expanded and had lower generation probabilities than equally common non-associated chains. Compared with the approximately 600-donor mean, donors in an Asian-associated ancestry cluster had fewer N-insertions in productive TCRs, according to a later genetic analysis. Most TCR sequences were observed very rarely across donors, whereas some public TCRs were present in many individuals. Sequencing depth was assumed to be roughly uniform across donors in the presence/absence analyses, though that assumption may not hold. The earlier analysis of a few hundred of the donors excluded 15 to 20 rarely observed V segments, including chromosome 9 orphons, because counts were too low. Some IMGT-functional V segments, including TRBV6-2 and TRBV6-3, could not be distinguished by the 87-base-pair reads and were therefore excluded. Immune exposure information for the cohort was limited to CMV serostatus.

Receptor libraries were prepared by the immunoSEQ multiplex PCR assay. A mixture of 60 forward primers for TCR Vbeta segments and 13 reverse primers for TCR Jbeta segments was used in the multiplex PCR. The CDR3 region of rearranged TCR beta genes was amplified from genomic DNA with a multiplex PCR assay. The Illumina HiSeq System was used to sequence the amplified TCR beta libraries as 87-base-pair reads. In the original analysis: A later analysis counted about 76 million unique TCR beta chains across the 666 repertoires, and roughly 10 million of these chains were shared by at least two donors. Raw reads were error-corrected and collapsed into unique sequences with a nearest-neighbor algorithm that merged closely related sequences to remove PCR and sequencing errors. To assign V, D and J gene segments, CDR3 sequences were aligned to IMGT reference sequences. For a sequence to be retained, a match of at least six nucleotides was required to both a V gene segment and a J gene segment. Rearrangements were classified as productive when the CDR3 lacked stop codons and remained in frame with V and J, and all other rearrangements were classified as non-productive. Following IMGT convention, CDR3 was defined as the stretch from the second conserved V-encoded cysteine to the conserved J-encoded phenylalanine. Sequences without an unambiguous match to a single V gene segment were excluded from the earlier analysis of about 630 of the donors. In an earlier analysis of around 600 of the donors, V segments were called functional above 56.7% productive rearrangements and were called segregating when the between-donor standard deviation exceeded 5%. A statistical classification framework was built for diagnosing cytomegalovirus status from the catalog of TCR beta chain sequences. In a later analysis, V and J genes were assigned by comparing TCR nucleotide sequences against IMGT/GENE-DB human TR gene sequences. The TCRdist pipeline was used in a later analysis to assign CDR3 sequences and most-parsimonious VDJ recombination scenarios. A later analysis defined each TCR beta chain by its CDR3 amino acid sequence plus V-gene family, and excluded reads lacking a unique V-gene family. As a way to deal with suspected cross-contamination and a sequencing artifact, a later analysis dropped roughly 600 nucleotide sequences that were highly shared and had low generation probability. For each public chain, a later analysis derived a clonal expansion index from normalized ranks of inferred template counts within each repertoire. Generation probabilities in a later analysis came from a VDJ recombination model fitted to out-of-frame rearrangements, and those results were checked against IGoR. A later analysis scored TCR-TCR, TCR-HLA and TCR-CMV co-occurrence with hypergeometric tests, applying a repertoire-size bias correction to TCR pairs. A later analysis estimated false discovery rates by permuting HLA or CMV assignments 20 times. A later analysis grouped co-occurring TCRs with DBSCAN, adding TCRdist sequence similarity when clustering within HLA-allele-positive subsets. Repertoires with fewer than 30,000 or more than 120,000 public chains, plus five repertoires with anomalous nucleotide sharing, were excluded from co-occurrence clustering. The clones in this table, taken by TCRdb from immuneACCESS, are in-frame only. Not every clone is retained; where verified, under half of the shortfall comes from an unresolved V gene, and the cause of the rest is unknown. The V and J calls and clone size come from that table; D and trimming were worked out from the DNA. In this sample the table shows roughly 100,000 clones, about 85% of which occur a single time. The leading ten clones occupy about 3.9% of the sample.

Inclusive of the bounding cysteine and phenylalanine, the CDR3 is 16 residues long. Kept here is only the CDR3 DNA, which spans 48 bases and is read in frame from base 1. V loses 3 bases of germline sequence and J loses 0 bases, and the interval between the two ends is 9 bases. CDR1 KGHSH and CDR2 LQKENI were looked up in the germline V gene. The cohort was made up of approximately 670 healthy bone marrow donors. At the time of sampling, every cohort member was nominally healthy, though immune exposures that went unrecorded were likely present. The donor tested CMV seronegative, placing the donor among the 300 to 450 seronegative members of the cohort. A peripheral blood sample was provided by each donor, and peripheral blood mononuclear cells were used for TCR beta sequencing. Genomic DNA extraction from the blood cell samples was performed with the Qiagen DNeasy Blood Extraction Kit.

The TCR comes from a man in his thirties or forties in good health and CMV-seronegative. Sequenced input: PBMCs. In this chain, TRBV18 is recombined with TRBJ2-6; a tentative D match to TRBD2 spans 6 bases. The nucleotides read TGTGCCAGCTCACCGATGGGGGGCTCTGGGGCCAACGTCCTGACTTTC. Translated, it gives CASSPMGGSGANVLTF.